A single T cell receptor beta chain is shown here with its context. The antigen remains undetermined. TCRdb reanalysed the 5' RACE reads using MiXCR and keeps one entry per CDR3 protein. The table shows 250,000 to 400,000 distinct CDR3 sequences, with 4.1% occurring only once. The data stem from a study of T cells after yellow fever vaccination. Study-wide background: Preparing low-cell-number fractions relied on SMART-Seq v4 Ultra Low Input.

Study-wide findings and caveats: Contaminating bulk clonotypes could be abundant in FACS-sorted repertoires. Peaking on day 5 versus 15, the secondary response was faster but weaker. Detected again after the booster were most primary-vaccination clones, at 96% CD4 and 88% CD8.

V lost 10 bases to trimming and J lost 6 bases, with 23 bases between them. The CDR3 has 15 amino acids. The germline V gene encodes CDR1 SNHLY and CDR2 FYNNEI. The chain joins TRBV2 to TRBJ2-3; tentatively, D is TRBD1 (6 bases). This receptor was taken from a man in his late teens or twenties who received the YFV17D yellow fever vaccine. Sequences were derived from PBMCs, sampled 5 days after the yellow fever booster vaccination. CDR3 DNA sequence: TGTGCCATCAGCCACGTTGGGGGCTTTGTGGATACGCAGTATTTT. Translated, it gives CAISHVGGFVDTQYF.